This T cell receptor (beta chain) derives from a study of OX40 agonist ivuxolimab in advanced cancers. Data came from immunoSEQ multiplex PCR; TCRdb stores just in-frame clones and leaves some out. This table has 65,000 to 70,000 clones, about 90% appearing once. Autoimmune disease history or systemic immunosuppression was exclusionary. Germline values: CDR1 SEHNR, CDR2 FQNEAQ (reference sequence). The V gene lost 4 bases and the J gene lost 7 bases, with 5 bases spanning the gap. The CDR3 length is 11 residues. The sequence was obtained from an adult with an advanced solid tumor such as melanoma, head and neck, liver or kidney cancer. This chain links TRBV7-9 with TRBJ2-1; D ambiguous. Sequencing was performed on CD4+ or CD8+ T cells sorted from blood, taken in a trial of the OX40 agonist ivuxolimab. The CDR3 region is CASSSSNEQFF. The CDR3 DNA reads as TGTGCCAGCAGCTCATCGAATGAGCAGTTCTTC.